This passage covers 7 T cell receptor beta chains from one sample sequenced in a study of human T cells and chemical hapten exposure listed by TCRdb under 2021. Sample time point, as interpreted from the label and publication: patch test 1, 2 weeks after DPC sensitization. The treatment or condition label corresponds to: therapeutic diphenylcyclopropenone sensitization with weekly scalp DPC. The library came from RACE. Sequencing instrument: NextSeq 500. Starting from the raw public reads, TCRdb applied fastp trimming at Q25, assembled clones with MiXCR and retained in-frame beta chains. Merged by CDR3 protein, the rows form single entries marked with the most common genes and DNA. The sample records about 380,000 distinct CDR3 sequences, approximately 4.4% of which are singletons. The top ten hold 2% to 2.5% of the sample. Material: whole blood, obtained in connection with sensitization to the hapten diphenylcyclopropenone (DPC). Receptors originate from a woman between 50 and 59 years old with alopecia areata. Some clones in this sample may be carry-over from other donors' samples.

This clonotype occurred a few times. This sequence joins TRBV4-3 and TRBJ2-7; no definite D call. Per germline, CDR1 LGHNA and CDR2 YSLEER. This CDR3 is built from 13 residues. V was cut by 4 bases and J by 3 bases, with 10 bases left in between. The CDR3 sequence is CASSPRLGYEQYF. The CDR3 DNA reads as TGCGCCAGCAGCCCGCGATTGGGCTACGAGCAGTACTTC.

The table lists this clonotype with a few counts. The chain couples TRBV29-1 to TRBJ2-1, with 8 positions matching TRBD1. Trimming removed 6 bases from V and 2 bases from J; junction bases left unmatched: 6. Per the germline V gene, CDR1 is SQVTM and CDR2 is ANQGSEA. The CDR3 is made up of 14 amino acids. The CDR3 DNA reads TGCAGCGTGAGGGGGACAGGTACCTACAATGAGCAGTTCTTC. It is translated as CSVRGTGTYNEQFF.

This clonotype appeared many times. The chain is built from TRBV5-6 and TRBJ2-7; no firm D call. Germline CDR1 SGHDT, CDR2 YYEEEE. Trimming stripped 4 bases from V and 2 bases from J, with 16 bases between. The CDR3 length is 15 residues. This CDR3 reads CASSPASSAPYEQYF. The CDR3 nucleotides are TGTGCCAGCAGCCCAGCCTCCTCGGCCCCCTACGAGCAGTACTTC.

This chain connects TRBV4-1 to TRBJ2-7, with D perhaps matching TRBD1 (6 bases). Germline V gene lookup returns CDR1 MGHRA and CDR2 YSYEKL. The V and J ends lost 4 bases and 0 bases respectively, with 10 bases between them. The CDR3 has 14 residues. The CDR3 loop is CASSPGHDSYEQYF. Here the CDR3 DNA reads TGCGCCAGCAGCCCGGGACATGACTCCTACGAGCAGTACTTC.

This clonotype was counted a few times. This chain uses TRBV4-1 with TRBJ2-5; tentatively, D is TRBD1 (6 bases). The CDR3 sequence is 16 residues long. CDR1 and CDR2 (germline): MGHRA, YSYEKL. Trimming left V 3 bases short and J 2 bases short, with 16 bases between. The CDR3 nucleotides read TGCGCCAGCAGCCAGGAACAGGGACGTCTTCAAGAGACCCAGTACTTC. This gives the protein CASSQEQGRLQETQYF.

The sample holds many counts of this clonotype. The chain recombines TRBV2 with TRBJ1-1; the match to TRBD1 covers 7 bases. J gave up 1 base and V 6 bases, and 5 bases lay outside the gene matches. Germline V gene data show CDR1 as SNHLY and CDR2 as FYNNEI. The CDR3 length is 14 residues. The CDR3 loop reads CASREDRWNTEAFF. The CDR3 DNA reads TGTGCCAGCAGGGAGGACAGGTGGAACACTGAAGCTTTCTTT.

V gene TRBV19 combines with J gene TRBJ1-1; D remains unclear. The germline CDR1 and CDR2 sequences are LNHDA and SQIVND (reference sequence). Trimming took off 8 bases at V and 3 bases at J, with 13 bases between the two ends. The CDR3 has 13 residues. Written as DNA, the CDR3 is TGTGCCAGTCTGCCCGGAGGTTACACTGAAGCTTTCTTT. Protein product: CASLPGGYTEAFF. Full variable domain (outside the CDR3, taken from reference TRBV19 and TRBJ1-1): DGGITQSPKYLFRKEGQNVTLSCEQNLNHDAMYWYRQDPGQGLRLIYYSQIVNDFQKGDIAEGYSVSREKKESFPLTVTSAQKNPTAFYLCASLPGGYTEAFFGQGTRLTVV.